A single T cell receptor beta chain is shown here with its context. No antigen is known for it. These data are taken from a study of T cell responses to AZD1222 COVID-19 vaccine. Study outcomes and limitations: CD4 TCRs associated with vaccination spanned spike, dominating at 160-218 and 743-854.

This table comes from immunoSEQ multiplex PCR, and its TCRdb copy is limited to in-frame clones, with some not included. The table records 150,000 or so clones, around nine tenths of them present only once. Looked up from germline, CDR1 is MNHEY and CDR2 is SMNVEV (reference sequence). The CDR3 is made up of 15 amino acids. J was trimmed by 2 bases and V by 3 bases; bases with no gene match: 6. The clonotype was recovered from an adult in good health. Material: peripheral blood, obtained on day 0 of AZD1222 vaccination. This rearrangement joins TRBV27 to TRBJ2-7, with 8 bases identical to TRBD2. The CDR3 spells CASSLGGRITYEQYF. CDR3 DNA sequence: TGTGCCAGCAGTTTGGGCGGGAGGATAACCTACGAGCAGTACTTC.